These 23 T cell receptor beta chains share one sample of origin, sequenced in a study of blood T cell repertoires in COVID-19. Libraries were prepared by immunoSEQ multiplex PCR; TCRdb keeps only in-frame clonotypes and omits some of them. The sample lists under 200,000 clones, about nine tenths occurring once. The sequenced material came from peripheral blood. The receptors come from a man aged 55 to 70 with acute or convalescent COVID-19.

To note about this clone: In the same sample, other DNA sequences code for this CDR3. The chain has TRBV10-1 and TRBJ1-1; D is perhaps TRBD1 (5 bases). Trimming removed 4 bases from V and 6 bases from J, with 12 bases in between. Germline V lookup: CDR1 WNHNN, CDR2 SYGVQD (reference sequence). The CDR3 has 13 amino acids. CDR3 loop: CASSVNRGSEAFF. The DNA of the CDR3 is TGCGCCAGCAGTGTCAATAGGGGCTCTGAAGCTTTCTTT.

This rearrangement joins TRBV11-2 to TRBJ2-4; possible D gene TRBD1, 6 bases. Germline V lookup: CDR1 SGHAT, CDR2 FQNNGV. V gave up 1 base and J gave up 13 bases, with 11 bases separating them. The CDR3 loop spans 12 amino acids. Here the CDR3 DNA reads TGTGCCAGCAGCTTAGGGGGGCCCCTCCAGTACTTC. Its translation: CASSLGGPLQYF.

V usage is TRBV6-1 and J usage is TRBJ2-7; the D is unclear. The CDR3 consists of 10 residues. CDR1 and CDR2 (germline): MNHNS, SASEGT. This CDR3 is CASSEGRWDV. The CDR3 nucleotides read TGTGCCAGCAGTGAGGGCAGGTGGGACGTC.

The gene calls are TRBV29-1 and TRBJ1-1, with D possibly being TRBD1 (6 bases). The V gene's germline CDR1 is SQVTM and CDR2 ANQGSEA. Trimming left V 3 bases short and J 6 bases short, with 11 bases between. This CDR3 contains 12 residues. In DNA form, the CDR3 reads TGCAGCGTTGAGCAGGGGAGGGCTGAAGCTTTCTTT. Its translation is CSVEQGRAEAFF.

The rearrangement uses TRBV6-5 and TRBJ1-5; 10 bases match TRBD1. The CDR3 is 15 amino acids. Germline trimming cut 7 bases from V and 3 bases from J; bases unmatched to any gene: 6. Germline V gene data show CDR1 as MNHEY and CDR2 as SVGAGI. This CDR3 is CASKGTGVVNQPQHF. CDR3 sequence (DNA): TGTGCCAGCAAGGGGACAGGGGTCGTCAATCAGCCCCAGCATTTT.

This clone was counted a single time. The chain is built from TRBV9 and TRBJ2-7, with 11 bases aligning to TRBD1. Germline CDR1 reads SGDLS; CDR2 reads YYNGEE. V lost 0 bases to trimming and J lost 2 bases; unmatched junction nucleotides: 7. This CDR3 is 17 amino acids long. The CDR3, as DNA: TGTGCCAGCAGCGTAGACGCGGGGACAGGGGGGGCCTACGAGCAGTACTTC. This sequence encodes CASSVDAGTGGAYEQYF.

The rearrangement links TRBV6-6 to TRBJ1-1; D is uncertain. The CDR3 is made up of 16 amino acids. Germline CDR1 and CDR2: MNHNY and SVGAGI (reference sequence). Trimming took 2 bases from V and 4 from J, leaving 17 bases between them. As DNA, the CDR3 is TGTGCCAGCAGTTACAGTCCCGCGGGGAGGCGCACTGAAGCTTTCTTT. Its protein is CASSYSPAGRRTEAFF.

This chain uses TRBV2 with TRBJ2-3; a weak D match, TRBD2 (5 bases). V was shortened by 4 bases and J by 3 bases, with 8 bases between the two germline ends. CDR1 is SNHLY and CDR2 is FYNNEI in the germline V gene. The CDR3 extends over 13 amino acids. The CDR3 DNA is TGTGCCAGCAGTGTTGTAGCGACAGATACGCAGTATTTT. Its protein is CASSVVATDTQYF.

The V call is TRBV27, the J call TRBJ1-2; D is perhaps TRBD1 (5 bases). Trimming cost V 4 bases and J 3 bases, with 15 bases left between them. Per the germline V gene, CDR1 is MNHEY and CDR2 is SMNVEV (reference sequence). The CDR3 has 15 residues. As DNA, the CDR3 is TGTGCCAGCAGTTCCAATCAGGGTCCCCACTATGGCTACACCTTC. It codes for CASSSNQGPHYGYTF.

The sample holds one count of this clone. The CDR3 here is CASSFGGPEVGGYTF. The DNA of the CDR3 is TGTGCCAGCAGCTTTGGGGGCCCGGAGGTCGGTGGCTACACCTTC. This sequence joins TRBV5-5 and TRBJ1-2; possibly TRBD1 for D (6 bases). V shed 2 bases and J shed 7 bases, with 18 bases lying between them. The germline V gene has CDR1 SGHKS and CDR2 YYEKEE (reference sequence). CDR3 size: 15 residues.

The rearrangement joins TRBV19 to TRBJ1-5, with no clear D. The CDR3 is made up of 15 amino acids. Germline V gives CDR1 LNHDA, CDR2 SQIVND (reference sequence). Trimming stripped 5 bases from V and 0 bases from J, with 11 bases between. This CDR3 reads CASSSTGYSNQPQHF. Written as DNA, the CDR3 is TGTGCCAGTAGTTCCACGGGTTATAGCAATCAGCCCCAGCATTTT. The full variable domain, completed using reference TRBV19 and TRBJ1-5, is DGGITQSPKYLFRKEGQNVTLSCEQNLNHDAMYWYRQDPGQGLRLIYYSQIVNDFQKGDIAEGYSVSREKKESFPLTVTSAQKNPTAFYLCASSSTGYSNQPQHFGDGTRLSIL.

This clone has a single count. The genes are TRBV7-9 and TRBJ2-1; the match to TRBD2 covers 13 bases. Germline assignment: CDR1 SEHNR and CDR2 FQNEAQ (reference sequence). This CDR3 is built from 15 residues. With 5 bases clipped from V and 6 bases from J, the junction kept 4 bases outside the gene matches. The CDR3 protein is CASSMGLAGRNEQFF. The CDR3 DNA follows: TGTGCCAGCAGCATGGGACTAGCGGGGCGCAATGAGCAGTTCTTC. The full variable domain, its missing parts supplied by reference TRBV7-9 and TRBJ2-1, is DTGVSQNPRHKITKRGQNVTFRCDPISEHNRLYWYRQTLGQGPEFLTYFQNEAQLEKSRLLSDRFSAERPKGSFSTLEIQRTEQGDSAMYLCASSMGLAGRNEQFFGPGTRLTVL.

This sequence joins TRBV5-6 and TRBJ2-5; TRBD1 aligns across 8 bases. The junction had 2 bases not matched to a gene; V was cut back by 3 bases and J by 1 base. CDR1 and CDR2 (germline): SGHDT, YYEEEE. The length of the CDR3 is 14 residues. The CDR3 loop is CASSWGTGQETQYF. CDR3 sequence (DNA): TGTGCCAGCAGCTGGGGGACAGGCCAAGAGACCCAGTACTTC. Full variable domain (rest looked up from reference TRBV5-6 and TRBJ2-5): DAGVTQSPTHLIKTRGQQVTLRCSPKSGHDTVSWYQQALGQGPQFIFQYYEEEERQRGNFPDRFSGHQFPNYSSELNVNALLLGDSALYLCASSWGTGQETQYFGPGTRLLVL.

The CDR3 DNA follows: TGTGCCAGCAGCTCACAGGGGATGCATTCACCCCTCCACTTT. Translating it yields CASSSQGMHSPLHF. The chain recombines TRBV7-2 with TRBJ1-6, with TRBD1 matching over 7 bases. The CDR3 consists of 14 residues. V trimming: 4 bases; J trimming: 8 bases; junction bases outside the gene matches: 5. Germline CDR1 SGHTA, CDR2 FQGNSA.

There are a few counts of this clone. This chain links TRBV10-3 with TRBJ2-2; 11 nucleotides agree with TRBD2. J gave up 5 bases and V 4 bases, and 6 bases lay outside the gene matches. The CDR3 has 16 amino acids. Germline CDR1 and CDR2: ENHRY and SYGVKD. As DNA, the CDR3 is TGTGCCATCAGTGGGATAGCGGGGGGGCCTACCGGGGAGCTGTTTTTT. Translation: CAISGIAGGPTGELFF.

The chain has TRBV18 and TRBJ2-1; 7 bases match TRBD1. The CDR3 loop spans 13 amino acids. The trim removed 6 bases at V and 4 bases at J, leaving 3 bases unmatched. Per the germline V gene, CDR1 is KGHSH and CDR2 is LQKENI. The CDR3 spells CASSRDRYNEQFF. For the CDR3, the DNA is TGTGCCAGCTCCCGGGACAGATACAATGAGCAGTTCTTC.

The chain links TRBV5-1 to TRBJ1-6; 7 nucleotides line up with TRBD1. CDR1 and CDR2 from the germline V gene are SGHRS and YFSETQ. With 4 bases clipped from V and 8 bases from J, the junction kept 9 bases outside the gene matches. CDR3 length: 15 residues. CDR3: CASSPRQGSDSPLHF. Here the CDR3 DNA reads TGCGCCAGCAGCCCCAGACAGGGTTCGGATTCACCCCTCCACTTT. Using reference TRBV5-1 and TRBJ1-6 for the parts outside the CDR3, the full variable domain is KAGVTQTPRYLIKTRGQQVTLSCSPISGHRSVSWYQQTPGQGLQFLFEYFSETQRNKGNFPGRFSGRQFSNSRSEMNVSTLELGDSALYLCASSPRQGSDSPLHFGNGTRLTVT.

The V gene is TRBV10-3, the J gene TRBJ2-1; TRBD2 matches 8 bases. With 7 bases clipped from V and 5 bases from J, the junction kept 4 bases outside the gene matches. The CDR3 length is 13 residues. The germline gives CDR1 ENHRY, CDR2 SYGVKD. The CDR3 DNA sequence: TGTGCCATCACCCCGGGAGGGAACAATGAGCAGTTCTTC. This gives the protein CAITPGGNNEQFF.

This clone was observed a handful of times. The chain combines TRBV27 with TRBJ1-5; a weak D match, TRBD1 (5 bases). The CDR3 is made up of 15 amino acids. Germline V lookup: CDR1 MNHEY, CDR2 SMNVEV (reference sequence). V shed 8 bases and J shed 1 base, with 15 bases lying between them. The CDR3 reads CASGQWGLSNQPQHF. The CDR3 nucleotides read TGTGCCAGCGGCCAGTGGGGCTTGAGCAATCAGCCCCAGCATTTT.

The rearrangement joins TRBV18 to TRBJ2-2, with 7 bases lining up with TRBD1. The germline V gene encodes CDR1 KGHSH and CDR2 LQKENI. J lost 4 bases, V lost 1 base, and 9 bases had no gene match. This CDR3 contains 17 residues. In DNA form, the CDR3 reads TGTGCCAGCTCACCACAGGTCCGACAGGGCCTCACCGGGGAGCTGTTTTTT. The encoded protein is CASSPQVRQGLTGELFF.

The chain employs TRBV5-5 and TRBJ1-2, with D tentatively TRBD1 (5 bases). Germline lookup yields CDR1 SGHKS and CDR2 YYEKEE (reference sequence). The length of the CDR3 is 13 residues. Deletions cut 4 bases from V and 7 bases from J, with 14 bases between. CDR3: CASSDETERGYTF. The DNA for the CDR3 is TGTGCCAGCAGCGACGAGACAGAGCGTGGCTACACCTTC.

The genes are TRBV4-1 and TRBJ2-1; 10 nucleotides align to TRBD2. V shed 5 bases and J 4 bases; nucleotides not matched to a gene: 8. The germline V gene has CDR1 MGHRA and CDR2 YSYEKL. This CDR3 has 16 residues. CDR3: CASSVLAGAGYNEQFF. The CDR3, as DNA: TGCGCCAGCAGCGTCCTAGCGGGAGCGGGTTACAATGAGCAGTTCTTC.

The V and J genes are TRBV27 and TRBJ2-1; D possibly corresponds to TRBD1 (6 bases). The CDR3 has 12 residues. V was cut by 5 bases and J by 9 bases, with 11 bases left in between. Per germline, CDR1 MNHEY and CDR2 SMNVEV (reference sequence). This chain's CDR3 is CASSLLGAEQFF. CDR3 nucleotides: TGTGCCAGCAGTCTCCTGGGGGCTGAGCAGTTCTTC.